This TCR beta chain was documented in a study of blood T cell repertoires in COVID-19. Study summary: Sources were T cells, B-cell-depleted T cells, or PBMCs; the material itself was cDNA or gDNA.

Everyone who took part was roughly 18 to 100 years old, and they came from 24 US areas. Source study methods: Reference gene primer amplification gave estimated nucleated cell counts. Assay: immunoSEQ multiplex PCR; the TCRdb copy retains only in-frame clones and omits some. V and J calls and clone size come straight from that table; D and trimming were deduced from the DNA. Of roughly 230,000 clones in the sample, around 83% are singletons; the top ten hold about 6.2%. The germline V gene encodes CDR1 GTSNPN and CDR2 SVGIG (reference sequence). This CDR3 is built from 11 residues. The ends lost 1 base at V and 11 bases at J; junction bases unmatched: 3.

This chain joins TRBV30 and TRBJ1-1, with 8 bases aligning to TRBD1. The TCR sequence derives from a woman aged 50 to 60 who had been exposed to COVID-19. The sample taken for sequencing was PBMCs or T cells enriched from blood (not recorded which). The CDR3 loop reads CAWSDTGGAFF. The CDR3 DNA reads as TGTGCCTGGAGTGATACAGGGGGGGCTTTCTTT.